This T cell receptor beta chain originates from a study of HIV-infected patients and healthy controls. Alpha and beta constant-region primers primed reverse transcription of approximately 460 ng RNA. Each of the alpha and beta chains got its own library through chain-specific third strand synthesis with indices. TCRdb re-called the 5' RACE reads with MiXCR, one entry per CDR3 protein. The data show roughly 10,000 distinct CDR3 sequences, 6.5% to 9.5% seen once. No cell fractionation was done, so the repertoire covers all unsorted peripheral blood T cells. This clonotype was found many times. Sequences were derived from blood, sampled before antiretroviral therapy. This sequence originates from an adult with HIV infection. The donor label of this sample is uncertain.

CDR3 nucleotide sequence: TGCAGTGCTAGAGATCTGGCGACCTCAGAGACCCAGTACTTC. Translated, it gives CSARDLATSETQYF. V usage is TRBV20-1 and J usage is TRBJ2-5; D remains unclear. The CDR3 sequence is 14 residues long. The germline V gene encodes CDR1 DFQATT and CDR2 SNEGSKA (reference sequence). V dropped 0 bases and J dropped 4 bases, with 12 bases sitting between them.